These 24 T cell receptor beta chains came from one sample sequenced in a study of blood T cell repertoires in COVID-19. TCRdb's table, derived via immunoSEQ multiplex PCR, lists solely in-frame clones and lacks some. This table has fewer than 300,000 clones, just over 90% appearing once. The sample consisted of peripheral blood. The receptors were gathered from a woman younger than 45 with COVID-19, enrolled during active disease.

The CDR3 sequence: CASCAGGGSSYNEQFF. In nucleotides, the CDR3 is TGTGCCAGCTGCGCTGGGGGGGGTAGCTCCTACAATGAGCAGTTCTTC. The chain has TRBV13 and TRBJ2-1, with 7 bases matching TRBD2. Germline V gene lookup returns CDR1 PRHDT and CDR2 FYEKMQ (reference sequence). The CDR3 is 16 amino acids. After removal of 8 bases from V and 0 bases from J, the junction contained 10 bases not matched to a gene.

A single count supports this clone. The rearrangement links TRBV7-2 to TRBJ1-2, with D uncertain. The ends were cut back, 0 bases at V and 5 bases at J, with 19 bases in the middle. Germline V gene lookup returns CDR1 SGHTA and CDR2 FQGNSA. The CDR3 length is 17 residues. CDR3 DNA: TGTGCCAGCAGCTTAGCGGAAGGTCGGTACCAGCGTTATGGCTACACCTTC. It codes for CASSLAEGRYQRYGYTF.

The chain joins TRBV3-1 (or the pseudogene TRBV3-2) to TRBJ2-5; perhaps TRBD2 as D (6 bases). V was clipped by 2 bases and J by 4 bases, with 17 bases between them. In germline, CDR1 is LGHDT, CDR2 YNNKEL (reference sequence). The CDR3 contains 16 residues. The CDR3 DNA reads TGTGCCAGCAGCCAACTTGTAGCGGCCCGGGGAGAGACCCAGTACTTC. The encoded protein is CASSQLVAARGETQYF.

J is TRBJ1-2 and V is TRBV18; no clear D gene. Germline values: CDR1 KGHSH, CDR2 LQKENI. This CDR3 contains 16 residues. The ends were cut back, 3 bases at V and 3 bases at J, with 17 bases in the middle. The DNA of the CDR3 is TGTGCCAGCTCACCTCGAGCGTCAATAACCGACTATGGCTACACCTTC. Translation gives CASSPRASITDYGYTF. Looking up the rest from reference TRBV18 and TRBJ1-2 gives the full variable domain: NAGVMQNPRHLVRRRGQEARLRCSPMKGHSHVYWYRQLPEEGLKFMVYLQKENIIDESGMPKERFSAEFPKEGPSILRIQQVVRGDSAAYFCASSPRASITDYGYTFGSGTRLTVV.

The rearrangement links TRBV6-5 to TRBJ1-1; TRBD1 is a possible D gene (5 bases). Germline CDR1 MNHEY, CDR2 SVGAGI. The CDR3 consists of 16 residues. V lost 2 bases and J lost 1, with 14 bases in between. Here the CDR3 DNA reads TGTGCCAGCAGTTACGGGGCAGAGGTGGAGAACACTGAAGCTTTCTTT. Translated: CASSYGAEVENTEAFF.

This clone was seen once. V gene TRBV19 combines with J gene TRBJ2-7, with unresolved D. This CDR3 contains 14 residues. V gave up 0 bases and J gave up 0 bases, with 6 bases separating them. CDR1 is LNHDA, CDR2 SQIVND, per germline (reference sequence). CDR3 in DNA: TGTGCCAGTAGTATAGATCACAACTCCTACGAGCAGTACTTC. It encodes CASSIDHNSYEQYF.

This sequence joins TRBV6-6 and TRBJ2-5, with a possible D match to TRBD1 (5 bases). This CDR3 is 14 amino acids long. Trimming cost V 0 bases and J 1 base, with 6 bases left between them. Looked up from germline, CDR1 is MNHNY and CDR2 is SVGAGI (reference sequence). CDR3 bases: TGTGCCAGCAGTTACTCGCAGGGCCAAGAGACCCAGTACTTC. It yields the protein CASSYSQGQETQYF.

The chain joins TRBV18 to TRBJ2-3; no definite D call. The V end was cut by 0 bases, the J end by 2 bases, with 6 bases between. This CDR3 has 14 residues. The germline CDR1 and CDR2 sequences are KGHSH and LQKENI. The CDR3 bases are TGTGCCAGCTCACCACCTTCTCTCACAGATACGCAGTATTTT. Its translation: CASSPPSLTDTQYF.

The rearrangement links TRBV19 to TRBJ1-2; D uncertain. Germline values: CDR1 LNHDA, CDR2 SQIVND (reference sequence). Trimming removed 5 bases at V and 0 bases at J, with 10 bases between. This CDR3 is built from 14 residues. DNA for the CDR3: TGTGCCAGTAGTTCAGAGGAAACTAACTATGGCTACACCTTC. It is translated as CASSSEETNYGYTF.

V gene TRBV9 combines with J gene TRBJ2-1; 9 nucleotides match TRBD2. The CDR3 runs to 17 residues. J gave up 8 bases and V 4 bases, and 16 bases lay outside the gene matches. Per the germline V gene, CDR1 is SGDLS and CDR2 is YYNGEE. CDR3 sequence (DNA): TGTGCCAGCAGCCCCGGTGGGGCGGGAGGGCCCGCGGATGAGCAGTTCTTC. Translated: CASSPGGAGGPADEQFF.

The V call is TRBV24-1, the J call TRBJ2-1; TRBD2 matches 16 bases. V lost 2 bases to trimming and J lost 8 bases; unmatched junction nucleotides: 2. This CDR3 contains 16 residues. Germline V gives CDR1 KGHDR, CDR2 SFDVKD. The CDR3, as DNA: TGTGCCACCAGTGATTCGGGGACTAGCGGGAGGGATGAGCAGTTCTTC. The encoded protein is CATSDSGTSGRDEQFF.

Worth noting for this clone: The same CDR3 is also encoded by other DNA sequences in this sample. The chain joins TRBV7-9 to TRBJ2-5, with unresolved D. V lost 5 bases and J 2 bases, leaving 3 bases between the germline ends. Germline V CDR1 and CDR2: SEHNR, FQNEAQ (reference sequence). The CDR3 consists of 11 residues. This CDR3 reads CASSPQETQYF. CDR3 sequence (DNA): TGTGCCAGCAGCCCTCAAGAGACCCAGTACTTC.

The chain uses TRBV18 and TRBJ2-7, with D perhaps TRBD1 (5 bases). This CDR3 has 13 residues. Germline V lookup: CDR1 KGHSH, CDR2 LQKENI. Trimming took 5 bases from V and 0 from J, leaving 8 bases between them. The CDR3 nucleotides are TGTGCCAGCTCAGCGGACATCTCCTACGAGCAGTACTTC. Protein: CASSADISYEQYF.

J is TRBJ2-7 and V is TRBV15, with 8 bases fitting TRBD1. The CDR3 has 15 residues. From germline, CDR1 is LNHNV and CDR2 YYDKDF (reference sequence). The ends lost 0 bases at V and 0 bases at J; junction bases unmatched: 1. The CDR3, as DNA: TGTGCCACCAGCAGAGAACAGGGGGGCTCCTACGAGCAGTACTTC. It codes for CATSREQGGSYEQYF.

This clone was seen only once. The gene calls are TRBV5-5 and TRBJ2-5; a possible D gene is TRBD2 (6 bases). The length of the CDR3 is 14 residues. Germline CDR1 SGHKS, CDR2 YYEKEE (reference sequence). Trimming pared 3 bases from V and 2 bases from J, leaving 11 bases between. The CDR3 here is CASSSPRGQETQYF. CDR3 bases: TGTGCCAGCAGCTCTCCGCGGGGACAAGAGACCCAGTACTTC.

The chain couples TRBV19 to TRBJ2-1; 11 bases line up with TRBD2. The CDR3 covers 16 residues. V was pared by 1 base and J by 8 bases, with 7 bases of the junction left unmatched. Germline CDR1 and CDR2: LNHDA and SQIVND (reference sequence). For the CDR3, the DNA is TGTGCCAGTAGTATAGTGTCAACTAGCGGGAGCCATGAGCAGTTCTTC. Translating it yields CASSIVSTSGSHEQFF.

This rearrangement joins TRBV30 to TRBJ1-1; 11 bases match TRBD1. The ends lost 0 bases at V and 9 bases at J; junction bases unmatched: 6. Germline-derived CDR1 and CDR2 are GTSNPN and SVGIG (reference sequence). The length of the CDR3 is 14 residues. The CDR3: CAWSVGQGADKAFF. DNA for the CDR3: TGTGCCTGGAGTGTAGGACAGGGGGCGGATAAAGCTTTCTTT.

The genes are TRBV6-6 and TRBJ1-2; 9 bases are a match to TRBD1. Germline CDR1 and CDR2: MNHNY and SVGAGI (reference sequence). The CDR3 contains 15 residues. Trimming took 6 bases from V and 8 from J; bases not matched to a gene: 13. The CDR3 bases are TGTGCCAGCAGACAAGGACGAACAGGGGGCAAAGGCTACACCTTC. Translation gives CASRQGRTGGKGYTF.

The rearrangement links TRBV30 to TRBJ1-3; D may be TRBD1 (5 bases). Germline V gives CDR1 GTSNPN, CDR2 SVGIG (reference sequence). The V end was cut by 1 base, the J end by 4 bases, with 11 bases between. This CDR3 comprises 14 residues. CDR3 sequence: CAWSAPGPGNTIYF. CDR3 in DNA: TGTGCCTGGAGTGCCCCAGGGCCAGGAAACACCATATATTTT.

This chain joins TRBV6-2 or TRBV6-3 and TRBJ1-5; the D gene is possibly TRBD1 (5 bases). This CDR3 is built from 17 residues. Trimming shortened V by 0 bases and J by 0 bases, and 12 bases separated the two germline ends. Germline CDR1 and CDR2: MNHEY and SVGEGT. The CDR3 DNA is TGTGCCAGCAGTTACTCGACTAGACAGACTAGCAATCAGCCCCAGCATTTT. Its translation is CASSYSTRQTSNQPQHF.

This clone has a single count. This chain uses TRBV12-5 with TRBJ2-1; the match to TRBD2 covers 10 bases. Germline V gene data show CDR1 as LGHNT and CDR2 as FRNRAP. The CDR3 is 15 amino acids. J was trimmed by 6 bases and V by 7 bases; bases with no gene match: 9. CDR3 nucleotides: TGTGCTAGTGAGGCTAGCGGGAGTTGGGGCAATGAGCAGTTCTTC. Translated: CASEASGSWGNEQFF.

This chain uses TRBV6-5 with TRBJ1-1; D not certain. CDR3 length equals 14 residues. Germline values: CDR1 MNHEY, CDR2 SVGAGI. V was cut by 7 bases and J by 4 bases, with 16 bases left in between. CDR3 loop: CASMRSSQSTEAFF. In DNA form, the CDR3 reads TGTGCCAGCATGAGAAGCTCACAGAGCACTGAAGCTTTCTTT.

The rearrangement uses TRBV5-1 and TRBJ1-1; 7 bases are a match to TRBD1. The CDR3 covers 14 residues. V trimming: 3 bases; J trimming: 4 bases; junction bases outside the gene matches: 6. CDR1 is SGHRS, CDR2 YFSETQ, per germline. The CDR3: CASSSQGGITEAFF. In DNA form, the CDR3 reads TGCGCCAGCAGCTCCCAGGGGGGTATCACTGAAGCTTTCTTT.

This clone has only a few counts. This chain joins TRBV13 and TRBJ1-6, with 7 bases lining up with TRBD1. The germline CDR1 and CDR2 sequences are PRHDT and FYEKMQ (reference sequence). The V and J ends lost 6 bases and 5 bases, in that order; junction bases with no gene match: 7. This CDR3 is built from 15 residues. The CDR3 nucleotides read TGTGCCAGCAGGGGGACAGCGCAGAATAATTCACCCCTCCACTTT. Encoded protein: CASRGTAQNNSPLHF.